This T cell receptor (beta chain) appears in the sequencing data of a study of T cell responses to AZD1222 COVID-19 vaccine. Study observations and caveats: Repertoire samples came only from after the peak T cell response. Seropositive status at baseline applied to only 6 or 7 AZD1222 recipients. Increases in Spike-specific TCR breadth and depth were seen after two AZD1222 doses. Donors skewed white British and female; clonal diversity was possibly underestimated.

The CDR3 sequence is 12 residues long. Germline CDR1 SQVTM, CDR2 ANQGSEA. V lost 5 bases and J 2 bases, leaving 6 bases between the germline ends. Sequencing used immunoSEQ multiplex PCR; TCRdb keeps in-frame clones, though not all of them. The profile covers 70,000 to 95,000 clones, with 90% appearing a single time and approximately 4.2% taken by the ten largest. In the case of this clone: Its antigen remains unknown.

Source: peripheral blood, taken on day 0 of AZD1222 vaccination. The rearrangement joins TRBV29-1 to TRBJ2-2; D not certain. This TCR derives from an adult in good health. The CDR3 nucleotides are TGCAGCGTTACCAGAAACACCGGGGAGCTGTTTTTT. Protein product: CSVTRNTGELFF.